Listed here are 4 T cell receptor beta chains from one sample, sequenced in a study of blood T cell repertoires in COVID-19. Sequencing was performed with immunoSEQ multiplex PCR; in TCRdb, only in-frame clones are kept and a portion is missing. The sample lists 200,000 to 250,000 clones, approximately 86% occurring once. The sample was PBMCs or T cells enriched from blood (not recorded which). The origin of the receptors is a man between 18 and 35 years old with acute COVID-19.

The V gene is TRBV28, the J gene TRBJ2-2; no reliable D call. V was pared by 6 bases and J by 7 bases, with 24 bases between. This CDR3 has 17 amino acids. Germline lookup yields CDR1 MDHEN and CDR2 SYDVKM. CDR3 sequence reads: CASSSSLSARVGGELFF. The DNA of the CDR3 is TGTGCCAGCAGCTCTTCTCTAAGCGCAAGAGTGGGCGGGGAGCTGTTTTTT. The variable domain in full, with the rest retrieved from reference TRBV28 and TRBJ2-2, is DVKVTQSSRYLVKRTGEKVFLECVQDMDHENMFWYRQDPGLGLRLIYFSYDVKMKEKGDIPEGYSVSREKKERFSLILESASTNQTSMYLCASSSSLSARVGGELFFGEGSRLTVL.

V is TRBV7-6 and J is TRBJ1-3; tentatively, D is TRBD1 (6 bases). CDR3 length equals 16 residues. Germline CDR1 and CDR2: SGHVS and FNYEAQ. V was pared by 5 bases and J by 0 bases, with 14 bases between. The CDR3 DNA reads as TGTGCCAGCAGCAACCTGGGACAAGACTCTGGAAACACCATATATTTT. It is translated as CASSNLGQDSGNTIYF.

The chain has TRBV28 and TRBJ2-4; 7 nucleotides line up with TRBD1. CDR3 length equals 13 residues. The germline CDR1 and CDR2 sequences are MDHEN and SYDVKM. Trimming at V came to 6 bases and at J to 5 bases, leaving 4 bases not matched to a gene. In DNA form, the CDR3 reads TGTGCCAGCAGGGGACAGATGGAAAACATTCAGTACTTC. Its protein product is CASRGQMENIQYF.

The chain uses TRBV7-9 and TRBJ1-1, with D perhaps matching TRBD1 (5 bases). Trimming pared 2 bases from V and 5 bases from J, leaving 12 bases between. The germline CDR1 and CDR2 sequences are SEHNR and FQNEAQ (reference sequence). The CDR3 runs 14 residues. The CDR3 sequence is CASSLTTEGTEAFF. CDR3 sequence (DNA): TGTGCCAGCAGCTTAACAACGGAGGGGACTGAAGCTTTCTTT.